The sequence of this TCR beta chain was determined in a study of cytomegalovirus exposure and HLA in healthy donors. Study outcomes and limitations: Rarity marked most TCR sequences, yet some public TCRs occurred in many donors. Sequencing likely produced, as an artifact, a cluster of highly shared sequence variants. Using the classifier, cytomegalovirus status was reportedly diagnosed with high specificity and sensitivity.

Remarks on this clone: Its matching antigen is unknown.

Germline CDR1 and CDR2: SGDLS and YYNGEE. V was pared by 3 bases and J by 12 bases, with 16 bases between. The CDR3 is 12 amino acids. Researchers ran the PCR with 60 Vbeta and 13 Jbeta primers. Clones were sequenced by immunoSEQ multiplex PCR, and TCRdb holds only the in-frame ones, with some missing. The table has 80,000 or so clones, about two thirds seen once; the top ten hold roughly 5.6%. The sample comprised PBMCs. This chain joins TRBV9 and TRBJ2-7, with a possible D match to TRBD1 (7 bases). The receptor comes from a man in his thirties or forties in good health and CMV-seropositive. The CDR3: CASSAQGGLPYF. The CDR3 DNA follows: TGTGCCAGCAGCGCCCAGGGGGGCCTTCCGTACTTC.